This is a list of T cell receptor beta chains from one sample in a study of blood T cell repertoires in COVID-19. The method was immunoSEQ multiplex PCR; TCRdb's version includes in-frame clones alone and lacks a portion of them. The sample contains around 82,000 clones, around 90% of which appear only once. Sample: peripheral blood. Receptors were obtained from a human donor in a cohort sampled during active COVID-19. The CDR3 runs from the conserved cysteine through the conserved F or W.

cdr3_aa j_call cdr3_length v_call
CASSQIRRDTGELFF TRBJ2-2 15 TRBV28
CASSSGLAGGTDTQYF TRBJ2-3 16 TRBV7-9
CASSPSGQGNYGYTF TRBJ1-2 15 TRBV28
CAWSVGRNTEAFF TRBJ1-1 13 TRBV30
CASSSLAGSRTDTQYF TRBJ2-3 16 TRBV6-6
CASSPETSGVDQYF TRBJ2-5 14 TRBV28
CASSLGTGRMSTGYTF TRBJ1-2 16 TRBV11-2
CASSLLRGQGTSPLHF TRBJ1-6 16 TRBV5-6
CASSLTGVVNTEAFF TRBJ1-1 15 TRBV18
CSVELQGWAEAFF TRBJ1-1 13 TRBV29-1
CASSANSYEQYF TRBJ2-7 12 TRBV2
CATDGDRAPYEQYF TRBJ2-7 14 TRBV15
CASSETGGYEQYF TRBJ2-7 13 TRBV19
CASSVDIYGYTF TRBJ1-2 12 TRBV28
CASRTNAGGYNEQFF TRBJ2-1 15 TRBV6-5
CASSIVKQSGSGNTIYF TRBJ1-3 17 TRBV19
CASRARGTYEQYF TRBJ2-7 13 TRBV7-8
CASSRTDNEQFF TRBJ2-1 12 TRBV12-3/TRBV12-4
CASSQGTGGSTQPQHF TRBJ1-5 16 TRBV4-3
CASSQGSSRGETQYF TRBJ2-5 15 TRBV4-3
CASSFPLAGSNYGYTF TRBJ1-2 16 TRBV28
CASTMAGVTYNEQFF TRBJ2-1 15 TRBV19
CASSLGTVNTGELFF TRBJ2-2 15 TRBV2
CASSQPGQFDTF TRBJ1-2 12 TRBV14
CASSLQGGSGNTIYF TRBJ1-3 15 TRBV5-1
CASSGVDTQYF TRBJ2-3 11 TRBV10-2
CASSVPSKNIQYF TRBJ2-4 13 TRBV19
CASSRSGNNEQFF TRBJ2-1 13 TRBV28
CASSQGMAREQFF TRBJ2-1 13 TRBV3-1/TRBV3-2
CASSQDSGANILTF TRBJ2-6 14 TRBV7-6
CASSFRLAGGPFLETQYF TRBJ2-5 18 TRBV11-2
CASSPLQLTGYTF TRBJ1-2 13 TRBV14
CASSYSGRSGNTIYF TRBJ1-3 15 TRBV6-5
CSASGGATEAFF TRBJ1-1 12 TRBV20-1
CASSDRGPGYEQYF TRBJ2-7 14 TRBV10-2
CASSSTPFPGSYF TRBJ2-4 13 TRBV12-3/TRBV12-4
CASSFPGQGSDEQFF TRBJ2-1 15 TRBV5-4
CASITPGMNTEAFF TRBJ1-1 14 TRBV19
CASSRDSGEAFF TRBJ1-1 12 TRBV11-2
CASARTGSYNSPLHF TRBJ1-6 15 TRBV6-5
CASSLDRGTDTQYF TRBJ2-3 14 TRBV5-6
CASRPAGAGETQYF TRBJ2-5 14 TRBV19
CSGGGWETQYF TRBJ2-5 11 TRBV20-1
CASSAPGGEMNTEAFF TRBJ1-1 16 TRBV2
CASSGGNNQPQHF TRBJ1-5 13 TRBV25-1
CASSIRDRDQAFF TRBJ1-1 13 TRBV19
CASHPGSFF TRBJ1-1 9 TRBV19
CASSRQGLSYEQYF TRBJ2-7 14 TRBV27
CASSQATPRGGDTDTQYF TRBJ2-3 18 TRBV3-1/TRBV3-2
CASSFGQGHVWNGEKLFF TRBJ1-4 18 TRBV5-1
CASRPWTGWNTEAFF TRBJ1-1 15 TRBV5-1
CASPLTAHSQPQHF TRBJ1-5 14 TRBV7-8
CASWNGLFSTDTQYF TRBJ2-3 15 TRBV6-6
CASSLAGGAPLNEQFF TRBJ2-1 16 TRBV5-4
CASSLAFAGGPGDTQYF TRBJ2-3 17 TRBV5-4
CASSLARVNTGELFF TRBJ2-2 15 TRBV7-8
CASSLDGRGGDNEQFF TRBJ2-1 16 TRBV11-3
CASSGQGPNTEAFF TRBJ1-1 14 TRBV6-2/TRBV6-3
CASSEGPGGGAGKGLETQYF TRBJ2-5 20 TRBV9
CASSSRGYNEQFF TRBJ2-1 13 TRBV12-3/TRBV12-4